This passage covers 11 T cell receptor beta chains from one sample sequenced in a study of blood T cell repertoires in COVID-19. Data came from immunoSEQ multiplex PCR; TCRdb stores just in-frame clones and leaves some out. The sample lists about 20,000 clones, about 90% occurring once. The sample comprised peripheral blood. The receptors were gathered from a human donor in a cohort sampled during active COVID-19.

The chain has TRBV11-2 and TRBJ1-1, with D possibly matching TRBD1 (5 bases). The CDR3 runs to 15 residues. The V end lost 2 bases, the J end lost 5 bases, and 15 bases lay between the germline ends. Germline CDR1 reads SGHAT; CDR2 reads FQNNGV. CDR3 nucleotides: TGTGCCAGCAGCTTAACGGGGGAACCGGGGACTGAAGCTTTCTTT. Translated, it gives CASSLTGEPGTEAFF. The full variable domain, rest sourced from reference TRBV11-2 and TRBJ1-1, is EAGVAQSPRYKIIEKRQSVAFWCNPISGHATLYWYQQILGQGPKLLIQFQNNGVVDDSQLPKDRFSAERLKGVDSTLKIQPAKLEDSAVYLCASSLTGEPGTEAFFGQGTRLTVV.

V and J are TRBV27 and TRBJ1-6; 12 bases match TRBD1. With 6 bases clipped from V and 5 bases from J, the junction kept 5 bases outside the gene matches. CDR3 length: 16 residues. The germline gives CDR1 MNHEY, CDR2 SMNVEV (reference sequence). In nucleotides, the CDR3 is TGTGCCAGCAGGGGACAGGGGGCTCTGAATAATTCACCCCTCCACTTT. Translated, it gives CASRGQGALNNSPLHF.

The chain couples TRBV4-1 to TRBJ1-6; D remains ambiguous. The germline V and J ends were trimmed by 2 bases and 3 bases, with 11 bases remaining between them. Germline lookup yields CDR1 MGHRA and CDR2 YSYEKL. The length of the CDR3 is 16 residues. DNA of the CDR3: TGCGCCAGCAGCCAACAGACGGGAAACTATAATTCACCCCTCCACTTT. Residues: CASSQQTGNYNSPLHF.

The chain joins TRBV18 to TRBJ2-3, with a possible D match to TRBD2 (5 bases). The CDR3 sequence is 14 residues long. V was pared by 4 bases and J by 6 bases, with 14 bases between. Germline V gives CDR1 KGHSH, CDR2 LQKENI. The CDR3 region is CASSRRDDPDTQYF. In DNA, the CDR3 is TGTGCCAGCTCACGCCGGGATGATCCCGATACGCAGTATTTT.

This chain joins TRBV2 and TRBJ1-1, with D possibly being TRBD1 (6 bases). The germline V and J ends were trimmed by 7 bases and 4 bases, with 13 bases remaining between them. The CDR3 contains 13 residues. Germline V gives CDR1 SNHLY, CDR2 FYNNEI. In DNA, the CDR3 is TGTGCCAGCAACCAGGGGTTGAGCACTGAAGCTTTCTTT. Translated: CASNQGLSTEAFF.

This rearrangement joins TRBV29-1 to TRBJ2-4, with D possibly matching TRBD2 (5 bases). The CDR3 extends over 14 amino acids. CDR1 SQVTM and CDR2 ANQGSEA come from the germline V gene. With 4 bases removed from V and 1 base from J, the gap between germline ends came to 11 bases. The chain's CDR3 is CSVGGPGAKNIQYF. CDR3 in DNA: TGCAGCGTTGGCGGACCGGGGGCCAAAAACATTCAGTACTTC.

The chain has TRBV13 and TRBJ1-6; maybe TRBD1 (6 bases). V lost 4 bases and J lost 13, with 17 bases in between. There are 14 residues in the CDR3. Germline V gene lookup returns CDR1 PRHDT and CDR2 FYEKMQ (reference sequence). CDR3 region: CASSSWGQSLPLHF. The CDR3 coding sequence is TGTGCCAGCAGCTCCTGGGGGCAGTCCCTTCCCCTCCACTTT.

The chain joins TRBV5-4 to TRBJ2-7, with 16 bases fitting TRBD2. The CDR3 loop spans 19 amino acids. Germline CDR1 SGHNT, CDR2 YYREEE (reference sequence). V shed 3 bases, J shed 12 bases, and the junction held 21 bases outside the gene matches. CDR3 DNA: TGTGCCAGCAGCTGGGGGCCGGGACTAGCGGGGGGGAAACCAGGACCTGCGTACTTC. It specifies CASSWGPGLAGGKPGPAYF.

CDR3 nucleotide sequence: TGTGCCAGTACAAAACCCAGGGGGCTCGCCCCGCTAGCTAACTATGGCTACACCTTC. This gives the protein CASTKPRGLAPLANYGYTF. The chain combines TRBV19 with TRBJ1-2, with 8 positions matching TRBD1. Unmatched junction bases numbered 19, after V lost 7 bases and J lost 0 bases. The CDR3 loop spans 19 amino acids. The germline CDR1 and CDR2 sequences are LNHDA and SQIVND (reference sequence).

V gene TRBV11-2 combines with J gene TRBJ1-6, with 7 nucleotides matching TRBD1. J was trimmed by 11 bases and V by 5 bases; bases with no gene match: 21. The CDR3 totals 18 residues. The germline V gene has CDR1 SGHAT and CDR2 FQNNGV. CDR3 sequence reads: CASSPGTAQSRLSPPLHF. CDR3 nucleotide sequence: TGTGCCAGCAGCCCTGGGACAGCCCAGAGCAGGCTTTCACCACCCCTCCACTTT.

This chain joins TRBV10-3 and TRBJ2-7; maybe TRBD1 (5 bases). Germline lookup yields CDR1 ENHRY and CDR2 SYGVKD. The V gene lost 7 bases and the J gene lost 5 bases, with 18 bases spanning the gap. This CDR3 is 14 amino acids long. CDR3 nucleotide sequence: TGTGCCATCAAGGGCCCTGGCAGGGCCGACGAGCAGTACTTC. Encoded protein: CAIKGPGRADEQYF.